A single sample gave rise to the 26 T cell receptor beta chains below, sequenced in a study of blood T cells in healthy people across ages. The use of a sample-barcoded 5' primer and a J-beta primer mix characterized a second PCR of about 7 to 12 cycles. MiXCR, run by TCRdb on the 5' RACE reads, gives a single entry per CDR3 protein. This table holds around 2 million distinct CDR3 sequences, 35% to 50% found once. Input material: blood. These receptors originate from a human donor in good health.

The CDR3 DNA follows: TGTGCCAGCAGTATTACAGCCCAGAACACTGAAGCTTTCTTT. Amino acid sequence: CASSITAQNTEAFF. The V and J genes are TRBV9 and TRBJ1-1; D call uncertain. Germline V gives CDR1 SGDLS, CDR2 YYNGEE. V was shortened by 5 bases and J by 1 base, with 12 bases between the two germline ends. This CDR3 is built from 14 residues.

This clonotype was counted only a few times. The DNA of the CDR3 is TGCAGTGTTTGGACTAGCGGGGGGGCCGCTTCCAATGAGCAGTTCTTC. Protein: CSVWTSGGAASNEQFF. This chain connects TRBV20-1 to TRBJ2-1; 15 nucleotides align to TRBD2. Trimming took 7 bases from V and 6 from J; bases not matched to a gene: 10. From germline, CDR1 is DFQATT and CDR2 SNEGSKA (reference sequence). The CDR3 runs 16 residues.

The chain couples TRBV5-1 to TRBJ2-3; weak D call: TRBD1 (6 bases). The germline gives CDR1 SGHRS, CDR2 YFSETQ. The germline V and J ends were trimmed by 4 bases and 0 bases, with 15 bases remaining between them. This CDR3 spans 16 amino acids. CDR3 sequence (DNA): TGCGCCAGCAGCGGGGGCGATATCTTTAGCACAGATACGCAGTATTTT. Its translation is CASSGGDIFSTDTQYF.

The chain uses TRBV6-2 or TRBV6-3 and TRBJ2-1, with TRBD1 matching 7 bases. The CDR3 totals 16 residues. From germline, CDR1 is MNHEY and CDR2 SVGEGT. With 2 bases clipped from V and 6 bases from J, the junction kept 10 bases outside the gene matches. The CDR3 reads CASSYASGTDINEQFF. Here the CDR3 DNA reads TGTGCCAGCAGTTACGCCTCGGGGACAGACATCAATGAGCAGTTCTTC.

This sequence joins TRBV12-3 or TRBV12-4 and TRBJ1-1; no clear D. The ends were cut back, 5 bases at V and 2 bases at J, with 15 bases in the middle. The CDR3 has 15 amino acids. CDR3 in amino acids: CASSRPTGFNTEAFF. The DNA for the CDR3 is TGTGCCAGCAGTCGCCCAACGGGCTTTAACACTGAAGCTTTCTTT.

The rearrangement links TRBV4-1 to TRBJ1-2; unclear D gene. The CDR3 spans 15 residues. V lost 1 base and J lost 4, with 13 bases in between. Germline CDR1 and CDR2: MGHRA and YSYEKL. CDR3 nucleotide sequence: TGCGCCAGCAGCCAAGGGGAGGCCGAACCCTATGGCTACACCTTC. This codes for CASSQGEAEPYGYTF.

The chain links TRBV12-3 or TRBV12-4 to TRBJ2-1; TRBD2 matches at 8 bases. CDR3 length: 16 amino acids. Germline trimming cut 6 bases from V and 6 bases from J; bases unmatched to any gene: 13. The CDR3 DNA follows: TGTGCCAGCAGCAGTTTCCCGGGACTAGAGTTCAATGAGCAGTTCTTC. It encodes CASSSFPGLEFNEQFF.

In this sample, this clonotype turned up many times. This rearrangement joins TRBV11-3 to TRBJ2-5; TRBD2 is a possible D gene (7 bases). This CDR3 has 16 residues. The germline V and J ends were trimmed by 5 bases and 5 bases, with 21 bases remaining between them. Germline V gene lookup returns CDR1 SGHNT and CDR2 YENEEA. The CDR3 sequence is CASSLRVGGPVETQYF. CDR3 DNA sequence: TGTGCCAGCAGCCTAAGGGTGGGGGGGCCGGTGGAGACCCAGTACTTC. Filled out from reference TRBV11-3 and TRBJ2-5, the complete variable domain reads EAGVVQSPRYKIIEKKQPVAFWCNPISGHNTLYWYLQNLGQGPELLIRYENEEAVDDSQLPKDRFSAERLKGVDSTLKIQPAELGDSAVYLCASSLRVGGPVETQYFGPGTRLLVL.

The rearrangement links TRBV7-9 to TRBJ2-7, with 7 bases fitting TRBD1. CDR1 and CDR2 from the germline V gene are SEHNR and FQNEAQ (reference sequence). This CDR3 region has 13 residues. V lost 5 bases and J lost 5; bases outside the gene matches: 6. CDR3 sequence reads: CASSETGPNEQYF. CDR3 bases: TGTGCCAGCAGCGAGACAGGGCCCAACGAGCAGTACTTC.

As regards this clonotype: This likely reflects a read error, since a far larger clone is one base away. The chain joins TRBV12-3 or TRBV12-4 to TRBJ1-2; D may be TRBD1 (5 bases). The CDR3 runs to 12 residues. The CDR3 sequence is CASSLGAYGHTF. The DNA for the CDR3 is TGTGCCAGCAGCTTAGGGGCCTATGGCCACACCTTC.

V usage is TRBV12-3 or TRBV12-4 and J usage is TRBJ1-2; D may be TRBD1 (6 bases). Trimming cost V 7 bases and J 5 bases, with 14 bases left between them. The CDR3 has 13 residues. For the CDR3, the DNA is TGTGCCAGCACACCCAGGGGACATTATGGCTACACCTTC. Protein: CASTPRGHYGYTF.

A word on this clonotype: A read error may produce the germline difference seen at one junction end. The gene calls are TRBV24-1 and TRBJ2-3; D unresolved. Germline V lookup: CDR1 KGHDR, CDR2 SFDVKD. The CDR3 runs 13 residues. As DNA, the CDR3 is TGTGCCACCGCGAACACATTGGCGGATATGCAGTATTTT. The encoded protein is CATANTLADMQYF.

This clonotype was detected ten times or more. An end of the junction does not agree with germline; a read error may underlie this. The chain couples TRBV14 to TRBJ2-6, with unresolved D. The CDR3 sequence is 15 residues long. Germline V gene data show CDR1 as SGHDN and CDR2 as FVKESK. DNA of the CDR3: TGCGCCAGCAGCCAAGTTGGAGCTGGGGCCAACGTCCTGACTTTC. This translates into CASSQVGAGANVLTF.

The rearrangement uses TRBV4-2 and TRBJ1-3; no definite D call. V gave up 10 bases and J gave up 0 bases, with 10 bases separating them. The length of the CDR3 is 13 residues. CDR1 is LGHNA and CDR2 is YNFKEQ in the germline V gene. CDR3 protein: CATNADSGNTIYF. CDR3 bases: TGTGCCACCAACGCGGACTCTGGAAACACCATATATTTT.

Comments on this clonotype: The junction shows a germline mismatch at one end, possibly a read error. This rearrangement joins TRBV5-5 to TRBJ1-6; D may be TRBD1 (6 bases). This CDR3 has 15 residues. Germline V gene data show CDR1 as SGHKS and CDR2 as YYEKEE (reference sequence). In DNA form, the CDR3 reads TGTACCAGCAGCCACGGGGTGGGGGGCGATTCACCCCTCCACTTT. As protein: CTSSHGVGGDSPLHF.

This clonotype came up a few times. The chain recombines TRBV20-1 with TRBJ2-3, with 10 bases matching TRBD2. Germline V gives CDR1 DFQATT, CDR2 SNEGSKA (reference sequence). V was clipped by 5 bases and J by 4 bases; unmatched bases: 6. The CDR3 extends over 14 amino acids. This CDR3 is CSAQLAGSADTQYF. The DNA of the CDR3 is TGCAGTGCTCAACTAGCGGGGTCAGCAGATACGCAGTATTTT.

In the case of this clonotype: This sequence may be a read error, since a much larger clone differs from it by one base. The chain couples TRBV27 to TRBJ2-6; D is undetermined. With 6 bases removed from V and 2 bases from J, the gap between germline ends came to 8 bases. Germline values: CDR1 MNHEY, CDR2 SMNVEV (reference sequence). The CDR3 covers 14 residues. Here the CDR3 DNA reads TGTGCCAGCAGCGTCAGGCCTGGGGCCAACGTCCTGACTTTC. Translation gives CASSVRPGANVLTF.

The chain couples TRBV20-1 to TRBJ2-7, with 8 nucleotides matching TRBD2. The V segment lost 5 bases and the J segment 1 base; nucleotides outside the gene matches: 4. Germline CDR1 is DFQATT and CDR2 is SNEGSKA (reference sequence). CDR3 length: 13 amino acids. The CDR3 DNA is TGCAGTGCTCCCGGGACTAGGTCCTACGAGCAGTACTTC. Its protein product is CSAPGTRSYEQYF.

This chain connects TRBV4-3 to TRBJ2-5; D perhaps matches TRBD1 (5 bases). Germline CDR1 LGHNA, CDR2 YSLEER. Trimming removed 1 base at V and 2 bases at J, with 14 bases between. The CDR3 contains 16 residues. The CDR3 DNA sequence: TGCGCCAGCAGCCAAGGATTGGGGCTATCGCAAGAGACCCAGTACTTC. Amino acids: CASSQGLGLSQETQYF.

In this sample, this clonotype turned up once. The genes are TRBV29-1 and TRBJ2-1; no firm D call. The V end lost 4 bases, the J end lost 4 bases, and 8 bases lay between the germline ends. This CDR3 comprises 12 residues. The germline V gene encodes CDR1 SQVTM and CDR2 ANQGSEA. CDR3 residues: CSVAGGYNEQFF. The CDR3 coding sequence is TGCAGCGTTGCGGGCGGATACAATGAGCAGTTCTTC.

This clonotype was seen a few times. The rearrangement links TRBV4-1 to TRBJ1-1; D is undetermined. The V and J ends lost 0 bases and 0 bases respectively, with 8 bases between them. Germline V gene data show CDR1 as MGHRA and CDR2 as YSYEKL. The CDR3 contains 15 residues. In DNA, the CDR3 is TGCGCCAGCAGCCAAGATACGGGTCTGAACACTGAAGCTTTCTTT. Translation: CASSQDTGLNTEAFF.

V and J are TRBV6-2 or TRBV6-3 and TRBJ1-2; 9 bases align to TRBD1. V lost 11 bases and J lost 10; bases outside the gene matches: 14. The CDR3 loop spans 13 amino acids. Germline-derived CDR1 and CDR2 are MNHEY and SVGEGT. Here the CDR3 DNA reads TGTGCCTGCGGACACGGGACAGGGCTAGACTACACCTTC. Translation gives CACGHGTGLDYTF.

The CDR3 nucleotides read TGTGCCAGCAGTCTTGGACAAGTCGCGCATTTT. Translation gives CASSLGQVAHF. The chain has TRBV12-3 or TRBV12-4 and TRBJ1-5, with D maybe TRBD1 (5 bases). V lost 5 bases, J lost 15 bases, and 14 bases lay in between. There are 11 residues in the CDR3.

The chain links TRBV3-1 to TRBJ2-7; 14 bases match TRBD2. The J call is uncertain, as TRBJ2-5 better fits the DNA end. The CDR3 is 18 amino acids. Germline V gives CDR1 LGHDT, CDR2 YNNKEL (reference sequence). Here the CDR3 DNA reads TGTGCCAGCAGCCAAGATTGGGGGACTAGCGGGGGAAGAGAGACCCAGTACTTC. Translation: CASSQDWGTSGGRETQYF.

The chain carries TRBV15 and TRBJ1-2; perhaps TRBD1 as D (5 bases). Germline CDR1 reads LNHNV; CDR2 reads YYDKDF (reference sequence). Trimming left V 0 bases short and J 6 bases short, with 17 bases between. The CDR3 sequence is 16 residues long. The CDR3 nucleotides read TGTGCCACCAGCAGAGAAGGTCGGGACTCCAAAAATGGCTACACCTTC. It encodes CATSREGRDSKNGYTF.

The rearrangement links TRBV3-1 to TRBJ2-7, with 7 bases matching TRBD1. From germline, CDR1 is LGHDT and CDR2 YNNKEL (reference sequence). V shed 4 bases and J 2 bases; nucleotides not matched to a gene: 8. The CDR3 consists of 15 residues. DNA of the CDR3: TGTGCCAGCAGCCCCCGGGACAGCCTTCCCTACGAGCAGTACTTC. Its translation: CASSPRDSLPYEQYF.